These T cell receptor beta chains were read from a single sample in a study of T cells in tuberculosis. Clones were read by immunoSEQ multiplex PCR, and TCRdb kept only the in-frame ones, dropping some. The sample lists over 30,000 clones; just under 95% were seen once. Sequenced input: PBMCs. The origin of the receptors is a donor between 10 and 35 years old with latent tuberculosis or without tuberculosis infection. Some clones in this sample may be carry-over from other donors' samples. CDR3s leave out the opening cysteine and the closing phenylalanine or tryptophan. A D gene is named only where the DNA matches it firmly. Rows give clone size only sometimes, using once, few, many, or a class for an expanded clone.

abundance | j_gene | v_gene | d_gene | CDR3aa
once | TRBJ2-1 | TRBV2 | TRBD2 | ASSYSGGSNEQF
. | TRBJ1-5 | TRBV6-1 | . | ASSEGEGWVLGQPQH
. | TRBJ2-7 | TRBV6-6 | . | ASRARSAPTPYEQY
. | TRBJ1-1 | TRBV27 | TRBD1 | ASRGQTNTEAF
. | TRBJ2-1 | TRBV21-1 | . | ASSKAANEQF
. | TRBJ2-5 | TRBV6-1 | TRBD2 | ASNQGGGLETQY
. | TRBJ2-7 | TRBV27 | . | ASSLLGQEQY
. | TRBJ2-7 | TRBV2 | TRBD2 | ASSPNLGGGTSTQY
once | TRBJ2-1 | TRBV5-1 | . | ASSGLAASYNEQF
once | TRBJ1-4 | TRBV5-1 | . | ASSLDRGVNEKLF
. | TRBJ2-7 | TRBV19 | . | ASSIAPLDSEQY
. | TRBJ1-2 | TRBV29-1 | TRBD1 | SVQDRGDGYT
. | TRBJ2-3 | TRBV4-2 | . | ASSQVVASKDTQY
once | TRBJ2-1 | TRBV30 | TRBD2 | AWSFRTSGFLNEQF
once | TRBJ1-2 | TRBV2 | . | ASTNTTGGRRYGYT
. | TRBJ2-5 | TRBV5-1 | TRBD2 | ASNPAGVQETQY
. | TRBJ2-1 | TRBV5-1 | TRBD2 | ASRPSLAGGMNEQF
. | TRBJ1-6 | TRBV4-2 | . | ASSQSLGEASPLH
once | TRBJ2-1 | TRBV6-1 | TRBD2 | ASSEALTSGKRHEQF
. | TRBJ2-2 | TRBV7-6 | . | ATMRNTGELF
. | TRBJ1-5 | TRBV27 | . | ASSRGGGQPQH
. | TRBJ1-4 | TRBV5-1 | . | ASSFSPATNEKLF
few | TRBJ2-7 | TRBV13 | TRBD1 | ASSSLFGTGGGEQY
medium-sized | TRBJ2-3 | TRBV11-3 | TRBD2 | AIRTSGRVGTDTQY
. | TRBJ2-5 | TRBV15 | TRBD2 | ATSRGGTSGFQETQY
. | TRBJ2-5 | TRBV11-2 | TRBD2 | ASSFGTSEGTQY
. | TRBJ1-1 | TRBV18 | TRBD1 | ASSPTIQGGNTEAF
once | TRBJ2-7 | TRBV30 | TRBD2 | AWWKPGDYYEQY
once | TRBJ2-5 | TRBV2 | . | ASSLRGETQY
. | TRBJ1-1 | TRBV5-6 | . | ASSSPQGYSREAF
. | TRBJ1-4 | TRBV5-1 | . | ASSLNQGHNEKLF
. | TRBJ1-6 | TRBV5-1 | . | ASSSTLRSMSGEWAYSPLH